This TCR beta chain was captured in a study of cytomegalovirus exposure and HLA in healthy donors. PCR used 60 Vbeta primers and 13 Jbeta primers. Measured with immunoSEQ multiplex PCR; TCRdb has only the in-frame clones, and not every one. This repertoire shows about 130,000 clones, roughly 80% found once; its top ten account for roughly a tenth. Germline assignment: CDR1 SGHRS and CDR2 YFSETQ. J was trimmed by 2 bases and V by 4 bases; bases with no gene match: 6. There are 15 residues in the CDR3. The sequence was collected from a man between 25 and 39 years old in good health and CMV-seropositive. The V and J genes are TRBV5-1 and TRBJ1-1, with 9 bases fitting TRBD1. The sequenced sample was PBMCs. CDR3 nucleotides: TGCGCCAGCAGCCCGGGACAGGGCGAAAACACTGAAGCTTTCTTT. Translating it yields CASSPGQGENTEAFF.